The present TCR beta chain was sequenced within a study of CD8+ T cells in alopecia areata. As for the study in general: In an open-label trial, patients got 5 to 10 mg tofacitinib twice daily.

CDR3 length: 12 amino acids. The germline CDR1 and CDR2 sequences are SQVTM and ANQGSEA. Deletions cut 0 bases from V and 8 bases from J, with 10 bases between. cDNA prepared by RNA extraction and subsequent reverse transcription served as the template for sequencing. Repertoires were generated with immunoSEQ multiplex PCR, while TCRdb's copy carries only in-frame clones and drops some. The sample has over 85,000 clones, under 45% seen once. Sequenced sample: CD4+ T cells sorted from blood. The gene calls are TRBV29-1 and TRBJ1-2; D call uncertain. The clonotype comes from a human donor with alopecia areata. This CDR3 is CSVEDSGLGYTF. The CDR3 nucleotides are TGCAGCGTTGAAGACAGTGGACTGGGCTACACCTTC.